This T cell receptor (beta chain) originates from a study of blood T cell repertoires in COVID-19. Looking at the study overall: Collection of acute and convalescent COVID-19 samples took place in the United States, Italy and Spain. The cDNA or gDNA used as material had been derived from T cells, B-cell-depleted T cells, or PBMCs.

Per the original methods: Estimation of nucleated cell counts was performed using reference gene primer amplification. Data came from immunoSEQ multiplex PCR; TCRdb stores just in-frame clones and leaves some out. The V and J calls and the clone size are those of that table, but D and trimming were determined from the DNA. The sample holds some 120,000 clones; 70% to 90% are singletons and the top ten take roughly 7.6%. V was pared by 6 bases and J by 5 bases, with 7 bases of the junction left unmatched. The CDR3 extends over 14 amino acids. Germline CDR1 MNHEY, CDR2 SVGAGI. Sequenced: peripheral blood. This sequence was found in a man in his fifties with acute or convalescent COVID-19. The chain recombines TRBV6-5 with TRBJ2-3; TRBD2 aligns across 8 bases. CDR3 sequence (DNA): TGTGCCAGCAGACAGACTAGCGTTGAAGATACGCAGTATTTT. This sequence encodes CASRQTSVEDTQYF.